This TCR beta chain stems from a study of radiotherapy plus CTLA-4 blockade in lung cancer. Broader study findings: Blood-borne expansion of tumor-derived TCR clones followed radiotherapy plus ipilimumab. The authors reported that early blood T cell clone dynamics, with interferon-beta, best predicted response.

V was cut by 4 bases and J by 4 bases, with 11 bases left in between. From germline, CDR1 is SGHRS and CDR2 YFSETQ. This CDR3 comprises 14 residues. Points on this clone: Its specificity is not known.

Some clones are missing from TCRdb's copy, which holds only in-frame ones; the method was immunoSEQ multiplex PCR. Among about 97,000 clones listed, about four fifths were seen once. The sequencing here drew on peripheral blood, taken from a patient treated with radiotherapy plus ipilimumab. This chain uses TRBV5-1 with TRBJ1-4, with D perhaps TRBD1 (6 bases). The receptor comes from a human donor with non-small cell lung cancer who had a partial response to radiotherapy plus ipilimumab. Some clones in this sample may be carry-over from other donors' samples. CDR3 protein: CASSRGQLNEKLFF. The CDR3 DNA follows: TGCGCCAGCAGCCGAGGACAGCTTAATGAAAAACTGTTTTTT.